Below, 26 T cell receptor beta chains from the same sample are listed, as sequenced in a study of T cell responses to AZD1222 COVID-19 vaccine. The assay was immunoSEQ multiplex PCR, and TCRdb's table has in-frame clones only and misses some. The table records over 85,000 clones, roughly 90% of them present only once. The sequencing used peripheral blood, collected 28 days after the second AZD1222 dose. The receptors were gathered from an adult who received the AZD1222 COVID-19 vaccine.

The rearrangement links TRBV6-6 to TRBJ1-2, with D unresolved. This CDR3 is 14 amino acids long. Germline assignment: CDR1 MNHNY and CDR2 SVGAGI (reference sequence). The V and J ends lost 2 bases and 7 bases respectively, with 14 bases between them. The CDR3, as DNA: TGTGCCAGCAGTTACCCAGGTCTCGAGTCTGGCTACACCTTC. Protein: CASSYPGLESGYTF.

The chain carries TRBV2 and TRBJ2-1; D not certain. V was pared by 1 base and J by 1 base, with 8 bases between. The CDR3 has 15 residues. Looked up from germline, CDR1 is SNHLY and CDR2 is FYNNEI. The CDR3 reads CASSEEGGSYNEQFF. CDR3 nucleotides: TGTGCCAGCAGTGAAGAGGGTGGGTCCTACAATGAGCAGTTCTTC.

The rearrangement uses TRBV7-6 and TRBJ2-3; 7 nucleotides line up with TRBD2. V dropped 1 base and J dropped 1; count of bases not matched to a gene: 5. The CDR3 sequence is 16 residues long. CDR1 is SGHVS and CDR2 is FNYEAQ in the germline V gene. CDR3 DNA: TGTGCCAGCAGCTTAGGGGTAGGGAGGGGCACAGATACGCAGTATTTT. Residues: CASSLGVGRGTDTQYF.

The chain uses TRBV7-9 and TRBJ1-2; D uncertain. Trimming shortened V by 2 bases and J by 10 bases, and 17 bases separated the two germline ends. CDR3 size: 14 residues. From germline, CDR1 is SEHNR and CDR2 FQNEAQ (reference sequence). Written as DNA, the CDR3 is TGTGCCAGCAGCTTATCCCACGGAGCTAACGCCTACACCTTC. It specifies CASSLSHGANAYTF.

The chain links TRBV5-4 to TRBJ1-1, with 8 bases that match TRBD1. Trimming removed 4 bases from V and 11 bases from J; junction bases left unmatched: 10. The CDR3 spans 13 residues. The germline V gene has CDR1 SGHNT and CDR2 YYREEE (reference sequence). The CDR3 DNA sequence: TGTGCCAGCAGCCTAGGACAGGGCCCTTGGGCTTTCTTT. It is translated as CASSLGQGPWAFF.

V usage is TRBV2 and J usage is TRBJ1-4, with D possibly TRBD1 on 6 matching bases. CDR1 is SNHLY, CDR2 FYNNEI, per germline. This CDR3 spans 15 amino acids. Between the trimmed V and J ends, which lost 5 bases and 7 bases, there was a span of 17 bases. CDR3 coding DNA: TGTGCCAGCAGTTTGGGGGCAGGCCGTAGTGAAAAACTGTTTTTT. Residues: CASSLGAGRSEKLFF.

The chain employs TRBV20-1 and TRBJ2-7; TRBD2 agrees at 7 bases. The V segment lost 3 bases and the J segment 3 bases; nucleotides outside the gene matches: 8. CDR1 and CDR2 from the germline V gene are DFQATT and SNEGSKA (reference sequence). This CDR3 region has 14 residues. The CDR3 coding sequence is TGCAGTGCTAGTGCGGGGGTCGTCCTCTACGAGCAGTACTTC. Its translation: CSASAGVVLYEQYF.

The chain joins TRBV7-9 to TRBJ1-1; 8 bases are a match to TRBD1. This CDR3 spans 13 amino acids. The J segment lost 4 bases and the V segment lost 5 bases, leaving 3 bases of the junction unmatched. Germline assignment: CDR1 SEHNR and CDR2 FQNEAQ (reference sequence). CDR3 sequence: CASSPTGGTEAFF. The CDR3 nucleotides read TGTGCCAGCAGCCCCACAGGGGGCACTGAAGCTTTCTTT.

CDR3 sequence (DNA): TGTGCCAGCACCTCTGGAAACACCATATATTTT. Its protein is CASTSGNTIYF. The V call is TRBV5-6, the J call TRBJ1-3; D ambiguous. CDR1 is SGHDT, CDR2 YYEEEE, per germline. This CDR3 contains 11 residues. V lost 6 bases, J lost 0 bases, and 1 base lay in between.

This sequence joins TRBV28 and TRBJ1-5; D is ambiguous. The germline V gene has CDR1 MDHEN and CDR2 SYDVKM. CDR3 length: 15 residues. Trimming left V 3 bases short and J 7 bases short, with 16 bases between. The CDR3 protein is CASSFRKGSGQPQHF. In nucleotides, the CDR3 is TGTGCCAGCAGTTTTAGAAAGGGTTCGGGCCAGCCCCAGCATTTT.

As for this clone: Given the absence of the conserved phenylalanine or tryptophan at the CDR3 end, a read error is likely. The V gene is TRBV29-1, the J gene TRBJ1-2, with 11 bases matching TRBD1. The CDR3 extends over 15 amino acids. V lost 8 bases to trimming and J lost 5 bases; unmatched junction nucleotides: 13. Germline V CDR1 and CDR2: SQVTM, ANQGSEA. This CDR3 is CSTGTGGRLGYGYTL. The CDR3 DNA follows: TGCAGCACCGGGACAGGGGGGCGGTTAGGGTATGGCTACACCCTC.

As DNA, the CDR3 is TGTGCCAGCAGTCAGGGGACAGGGAGCAATCAGCCCCAGCATTTT. Residues: CASSQGTGSNQPQHF. The V call is TRBV2, the J call TRBJ1-5; 9 bases map to TRBD1. CDR3 length: 15 residues. CDR1 is SNHLY and CDR2 is FYNNEI in the germline V gene. With V trimmed by 5 bases and J by 1 base, 3 bases remained unmatched.

The V call is TRBV3-1 (or the pseudogene TRBV3-2), the J call TRBJ2-2; D gene uncertain. The germline V gene has CDR1 LGHDT and CDR2 YNNKEL (reference sequence). Trimming took off 4 bases at V and 1 base at J, with 4 bases between the two ends. This CDR3 has 13 residues. The CDR3 DNA sequence: TGTGCCAGCAGCCCGCAGAACACCGGGGAGCTGTTTTTT. Encoded protein: CASSPQNTGELFF.

This clone has only one observation. This chain uses TRBV5-4 with TRBJ1-4, with TRBD1 as a possible D gene (6 bases). Trimming pared 2 bases from V and 6 bases from J, leaving 11 bases between. From germline, CDR1 is SGHNT and CDR2 YYREEE (reference sequence). CDR3 size: 14 residues. The CDR3 DNA reads as TGTGCCAGCAGCTTTCAGGGGCTACATGAAAAACTGTTTTTT. Translated: CASSFQGLHEKLFF.

The CDR3 loop reads CASSTGGREETQYF. The DNA for the CDR3 is TGTGCCAGCTCAACAGGGGGGAGGGAAGAGACCCAGTACTTC. The chain links TRBV28 to TRBJ2-5; D is possibly TRBD1 (8 bases). In germline, CDR1 is MDHEN, CDR2 SYDVKM. Trimming left V 8 bases short and J 3 bases short, with 16 bases between. This CDR3 has 14 amino acids.

This chain joins TRBV7-9 and TRBJ1-2; weak D call: TRBD1 (5 bases). The CDR3 length is 15 residues. The V end lost 1 base, the J end lost 5 bases, and 14 bases lay between the germline ends. Germline CDR1 is SEHNR and CDR2 is FQNEAQ (reference sequence). The CDR3 region is CASSLGSAGQYGYTF. The CDR3 DNA follows: TGTGCCAGCAGCTTAGGTTCCGCCGGACAATATGGCTACACCTTC.

The chain joins TRBV15 to TRBJ2-3, with 9 bases fitting TRBD2. CDR1 LNHNV and CDR2 YYDKDF come from the germline V gene (reference sequence). The junction had 8 bases not matched to a gene; V was cut back by 5 bases and J by 2 bases. This CDR3 is built from 16 residues. The CDR3 nucleotides read TGTGCCACCAGCCGCGGGGGGGCGCAGGTCACAGATACGCAGTATTTT. As protein: CATSRGGAQVTDTQYF.

The rearrangement links TRBV12-3 or TRBV12-4 to TRBJ1-1; 7 positions match TRBD1. Trimming removed 6 bases from V and 4 bases from J; junction bases left unmatched: 5. This CDR3 has 13 amino acids. The CDR3 nucleotides read TGTGCCAGCAGCGGACCAGGGGGCACTGAAGCTTTCTTT. Residues: CASSGPGGTEAFF.

This chain joins TRBV3-1 (or the pseudogene TRBV3-2) and TRBJ2-7; D is perhaps TRBD1 or TRBD2 (5 bases each). CDR1 is LGHDT and CDR2 is YNNKEL in the germline V gene (reference sequence). The CDR3 contains 13 residues. The V end lost 6 bases, the J end lost 2 bases, and 11 bases lay between the germline ends. Here the CDR3 DNA reads TGTGCCAGCAGGCAGAGGGGTACCTACGAGCAGTACTTC. Translating gives CASRQRGTYEQYF.

This rearrangement joins TRBV19 to TRBJ2-2; TRBD2 is a possible D gene (5 bases). The germline V gene encodes CDR1 LNHDA and CDR2 SQIVND (reference sequence). The CDR3 has 15 amino acids. V was cut by 3 bases and J by 7 bases, with 15 bases left in between. Written as DNA, the CDR3 is TGTGCCAGTAGTATCCCACTCGAGGGTGGCGGGGAGCTGTTTTTT. Protein product: CASSIPLEGGGELFF.

V usage is TRBV29-1 and J usage is TRBJ1-1, with D possibly being TRBD1 (6 bases). Trimming took off 6 bases at V and 3 bases at J, with 14 bases between the two ends. The germline V gene has CDR1 SQVTM and CDR2 ANQGSEA. The length of the CDR3 is 13 residues. The DNA of the CDR3 is TGCAGCGTCCAGACACAGGGACACACTGAAGCTTTCTTT. This sequence encodes CSVQTQGHTEAFF.

The chain joins TRBV10-3 to TRBJ1-2; 10 nucleotides align to TRBD1. Trimming took 0 bases from V and 8 from J; bases not matched to a gene: 12. The germline V gene has CDR1 ENHRY and CDR2 SYGVKD. The CDR3 is 17 residues long. The CDR3 region has the DNA TGTGCCATCAGTGAGTCACCGATAGACAGGGGGCCTTGGGGCTACACCTTC. Amino acid sequence: CAISESPIDRGPWGYTF.

This rearrangement joins TRBV19 to TRBJ1-5, with TRBD1 matching 7 bases. The CDR3 is 16 amino acids. Trimming removed 5 bases from V and 5 bases from J; junction bases left unmatched: 12. Germline CDR1 is LNHDA and CDR2 is SQIVND (reference sequence). In DNA form, the CDR3 reads TGTGCCAGTAGTGCCGACAGGGCCCTACGGTATCAGCCCCAGCATTTT. Protein: CASSADRALRYQPQHF.

The chain employs TRBV19 and TRBJ2-1, with D possibly matching TRBD2 (5 bases). The CDR3 contains 15 residues. V lost 2 bases and J lost 2, with 10 bases in between. Germline loops: CDR1 LNHDA, CDR2 SQIVND (reference sequence). The CDR3 here is CASSIKLGAYNEQFF. The DNA for the CDR3 is TGTGCCAGTAGTATAAAACTAGGTGCCTACAATGAGCAGTTCTTC.

V gene TRBV4-1 combines with J gene TRBJ1-3, with 9 bases lining up with TRBD1. CDR3 size: 21 residues. Losses at the gene ends were 5 bases for V and 0 bases for J; bases not matched to a gene: 20. Germline lookup yields CDR1 MGHRA and CDR2 YSYEKL. The chain's CDR3 is CASSSDPGQGIGDPSGNTIYF. CDR3 in DNA: TGCGCCAGCAGCTCAGATCCGGGACAGGGTATAGGGGATCCCTCTGGAAACACCATATATTTT.

This chain joins TRBV4-1 and TRBJ1-2; D call uncertain. Germline assignment: CDR1 MGHRA and CDR2 YSYEKL. The CDR3 spans 13 residues. V dropped 2 bases and J dropped 4 bases, with 8 bases sitting between them. The CDR3 sequence: CASSQLDGYGYTF. CDR3 DNA sequence: TGCGCCAGCAGCCAACTGGACGGCTATGGCTACACCTTC.